Here is one T cell receptor beta chain with its context. Its antigen is unknown. The data belong to a study of T-cell memory formation after mild COVID-19. Notes on the study in general: Chiefly within CM and EM were the contracting CD4+ clones; CD8+ ones were within EMRA. The appearance of some responding clones in pre-infection memory suggested that cross-reactive memory joined.

TCRdb recomputed calls from the 5' RACE reads with MiXCR, one row per CDR3 protein. The table has 150,000 or so distinct CDR3 sequences, 13% to 15% seen once. CDR1 and CDR2 from the germline V gene are KGHSH and LQKENI. V was pared by 2 bases and J by 0 bases, with 11 bases of the junction left unmatched. The CDR3 has 18 residues. The specimen was PBMCs or a T cell subset sorted from them (not recorded which). The chain joins TRBV18 to TRBJ2-3, with TRBD2 matching 7 bases. The receptor's source is an adult woman who had mild COVID-19 (a few samples of this study predate the infection). Cell type and time point are not known. The DNA for the CDR3 is TGTGCCAGCTCACCAGGGGAGGGGCTGGGCCCAAGCACAGATACGCAGTATTTT. This sequence encodes CASSPGEGLGPSTDTQYF.